This T cell receptor beta chain stems from a study of shared clonotypes between healthy human individuals (dated by TCRdb to the early 2020s). With respect to the entire study: The cohort comprised a couple of women and a few men aged 18 to 49 years. For each donor, CD4 naive and CD4 memory were each given three plates, CD8 naive was given two plates, and CD8 memory was given one plate. The study deeply sequenced blood TCR repertoires of about 5 healthy adults to estimate repertoire size and the extent of clonotype sharing between individuals. To increase sequencing depth and limit assay-specific biases, TCR repertoire library preparation and sequencing were carried out by different laboratories using diverse techniques. Per donor, leukapheresis produced somewhere between about 0.8 and 9 billion PBMCs. Results the study describes overall, beyond this receptor: Pairwise subsampling indicated that sequencing depth was expected to affect the degree of clonotype sharing among donors. Only blood was sampled, and tissue TCR repertoires likely differ from those in blood. Naive subsets generally had larger estimated clonotype richness than memory subsets did. About 5% of naive CD4, 3.5% of naive CD8, approximately 2% of memory CD4, and around 0.42% of memory CD8 clonotypes were shared across several donors. Compared with non-shared clonotypes, clonotypes shared by all four sorted-subset donors had higher generation probabilities. Even with the large sequencing depth, rarefaction of the sorted-subset datasets indicated that sequencing was incomplete. Because the study included only a small number of donors, the genetic and exposure-history diversity represented was limited.

Healthy HIV-negative adults with no recently reported acute infections or vaccinations were included as donors. Every donor was a Caucasian adult living in Nashville, Tennessee, USA. CD4+ T cells were enriched by magnetic negative selection; naive cells were then positively selected on CD45RA, and the negative fraction formed the memory subset. After blood collection by leukapheresis, PBMCs were isolated using Ficoll-Histopaque density gradient centrifugation and then cryopreserved in the vapor phase of liquid nitrogen. Purity and quantity of every magnetically sorted T cell population were checked by analytical flow cytometry. From each sorted fraction, genomic DNA was isolated and quantified by UV absorbance on a Nanodrop 2000c. The CDR3 runs 13 residues from the cysteine to the phenylalanine. The sequence is cut down to CDR3 DNA, 39 bases in frame from base 1. Trimming takes 8 bases from V and 1 base from J, and the germline ends sit 12 bases apart. From a lookup of the germline V gene, CDR1 and CDR2 are SGHAT and FQNNGV.

Comments on this clone: Its antigen is not yet known. Per-base quality was not reported, and no clone a single base away is much larger than it.

Using the deep immunoSEQ assay, TCR CDR3 regions were amplified from genomic DNA by multiplex PCR. Genomic DNA extracted from each cell subset was distributed evenly over all wells of several immunoSEQ 96-well plates, and each plate served as one replicate. For sorted subsets, about 200 ng genomic DNA, equal to about 30,000 T cell genomes, was loaded into each replicate PCR. Purified libraries were measured with a Qubit 3.0 fluorometer, size-checked on a Bioanalyzer 2100, and measured again with the KAPA Library Quantification kit. A separate single-read 150-cycle Illumina NextSeq 550 flow cell was used to sequence each immunoSEQ 96-well plate. Concerning the study's data processing: Because the immunoSEQ output included only junctional sequences and no quality scores, the filtering could not be the same as the filtering used for full-length reads. Sequences were annotated with PyIR, a Python wrapper for IgBLAST v1.9, using IMGT germline references to assign V/J genes and CDR3. Reads were filtered out if the reads had weak V/J assignments (E-value above 1e-6), no CDR3, stop codons, out-of-frame junctions, or ambiguous translated residues. V3J clonotypes were defined by identical inferred V gene, J gene, and CDR3 amino acid sequence. To compute the percentage overlap between repertoires, the number of shared unique clonotypes was divided by the size of the smaller repertoire. RTK rarefaction, the Chao1 estimator, and Recon v2.1 estimates of unobserved clonotypes were used to assess repertoire richness. Generation probabilities for all TCRbeta clonotypes obtained by the gDNA method from a few donors were computed using OLGA. Held by TCRdb, this immuneACCESS table contains in-frame sequences only and omits some clones. Under half of the omission traces to an unresolved V gene where checked; the cause of the rest is unknown. The V and J calls and the clone size are those of that table, but D and trimming were determined from the DNA. For this sample the table gives over a million clones, of which approximately 98.5% were detected only once. The ten most abundant clones make up 0.36% of the sample.

What was sequenced was naive CD4+ T cells sorted from blood. Read against the paper, the sample's cell subset or site label means: CD45RA+ positively selected. This chain joins TRBV11-2 to TRBJ2-7; the D gene assignment is ambiguous. This sequence originates from a man aged 25-40 years in good health. This receptor has the CDR3 CASGPLGSYEQYF. The nucleotides read TGTGCCAGCGGGCCGCTTGGGTCCTACGAGCAGTACTTC.